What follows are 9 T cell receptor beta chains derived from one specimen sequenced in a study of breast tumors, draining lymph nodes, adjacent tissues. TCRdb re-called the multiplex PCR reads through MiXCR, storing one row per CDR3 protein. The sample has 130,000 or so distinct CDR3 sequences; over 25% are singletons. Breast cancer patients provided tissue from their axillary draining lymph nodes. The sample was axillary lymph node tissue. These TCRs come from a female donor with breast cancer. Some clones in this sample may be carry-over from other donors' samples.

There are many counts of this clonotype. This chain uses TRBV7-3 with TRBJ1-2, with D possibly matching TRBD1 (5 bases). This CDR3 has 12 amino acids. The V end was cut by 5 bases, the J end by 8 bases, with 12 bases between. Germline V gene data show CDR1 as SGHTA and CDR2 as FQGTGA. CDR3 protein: CASSPRGGGYTF. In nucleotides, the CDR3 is TGTGCCAGCAGCCCCCGCGGGGGAGGCTACACCTTC. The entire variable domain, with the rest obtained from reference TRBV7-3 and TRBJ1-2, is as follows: GAGVSQTPSNKVTEKGKYVELRCDPISGHTALYWYRQSLGQGPEFLIYFQGTGAADDSGLPNDRFFAVRPEGSVSTLKIQRTERGDSAVYLCASSPRGGGYTFGSGTRLTVV.

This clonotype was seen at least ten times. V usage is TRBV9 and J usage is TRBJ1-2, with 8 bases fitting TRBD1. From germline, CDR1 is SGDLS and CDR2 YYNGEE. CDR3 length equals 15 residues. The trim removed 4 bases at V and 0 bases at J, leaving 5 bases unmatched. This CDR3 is CASSPGQGTNYGYTF. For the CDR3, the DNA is TGTGCCAGCAGCCCTGGACAGGGAACTAACTATGGCTACACCTTC.

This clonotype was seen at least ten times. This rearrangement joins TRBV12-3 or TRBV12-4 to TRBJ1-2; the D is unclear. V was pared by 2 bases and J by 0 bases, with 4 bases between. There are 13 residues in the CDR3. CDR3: CASSLQANYGYTF. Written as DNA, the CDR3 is TGTGCCAGCAGTTTACAAGCTAACTATGGCTACACCTTC.

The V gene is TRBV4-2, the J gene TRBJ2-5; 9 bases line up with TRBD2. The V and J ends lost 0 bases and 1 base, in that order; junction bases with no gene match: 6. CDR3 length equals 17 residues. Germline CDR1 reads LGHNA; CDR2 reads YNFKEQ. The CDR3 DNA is TGTGCCAGCAGCCAAGAAGGGGCGGGGGGGATCCAAGAGACCCAGTACTTC. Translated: CASSQEGAGGIQETQYF.

As DNA, the CDR3 is TGCAGCGTTACAGGGGCGCAGTTCTATGGCTACACCTTC. Translating it yields CSVTGAQFYGYTF. The genes are TRBV29-1 and TRBJ1-2, with 7 bases lining up with TRBD1. The V segment lost 5 bases and the J segment 4 bases; nucleotides outside the gene matches: 7. The length of the CDR3 is 13 residues. In germline, CDR1 is SQVTM, CDR2 ANQGSEA.

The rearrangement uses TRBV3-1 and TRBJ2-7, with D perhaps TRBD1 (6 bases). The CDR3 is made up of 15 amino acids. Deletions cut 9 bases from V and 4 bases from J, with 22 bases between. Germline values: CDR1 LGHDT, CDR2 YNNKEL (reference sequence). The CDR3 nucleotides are TGTGCCAGTGGCCCCTCCTGGGACAAAGAATACGAGCAGTACTTC. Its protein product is CASGPSWDKEYEQYF.

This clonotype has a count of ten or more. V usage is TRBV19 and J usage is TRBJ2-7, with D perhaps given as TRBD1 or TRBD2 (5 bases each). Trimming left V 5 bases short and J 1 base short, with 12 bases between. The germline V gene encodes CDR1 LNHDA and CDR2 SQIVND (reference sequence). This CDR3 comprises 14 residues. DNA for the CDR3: TGTGCCAGTAGTCCACGGGACGGATCCTACGAGCAGTACTTC. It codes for CASSPRDGSYEQYF.

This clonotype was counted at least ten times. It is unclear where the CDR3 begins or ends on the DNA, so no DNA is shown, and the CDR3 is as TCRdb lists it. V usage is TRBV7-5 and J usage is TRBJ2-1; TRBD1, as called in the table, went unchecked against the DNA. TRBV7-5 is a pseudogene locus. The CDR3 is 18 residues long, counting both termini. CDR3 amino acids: CISVPEATAVFGQKEQFF.

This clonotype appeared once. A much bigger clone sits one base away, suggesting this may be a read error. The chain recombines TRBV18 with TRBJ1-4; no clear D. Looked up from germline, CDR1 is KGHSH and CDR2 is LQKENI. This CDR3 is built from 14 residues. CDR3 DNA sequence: TGTGCCAGCTCACGCGACGATGGAAATGAAGAACTGTTTTTT. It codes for CASSRDDGNEELFF. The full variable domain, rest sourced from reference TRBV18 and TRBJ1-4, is NAGVMQNPRHLVRRRGQEARLRCSPMKGHSHVYWYRQLPEEGLKFMVYLQKENIIDESGMPKERFSAEFPKEGPSILRIQQVVRGDSAAYFCASSRDDGNEELFFGSGTQLSVL.